The T cell receptor (beta chain) under discussion was sequenced for a study of cytomegalovirus exposure and HLA in healthy donors. Broader study findings: The authors later found most CMV-associated TCR beta chains appeared HLA-restricted. Equally common other TCR beta chains were less clonally expanded than HLA-associated ones, a later analysis found. Published work reported that the classifier diagnosed cytomegalovirus status with high specificity and sensitivity.

The CDR3 has 14 residues. The V end lost 3 bases, the J end lost 0 bases, and 9 bases lay between the germline ends. CDR1 is SNHLY, CDR2 FYNNEI, per germline. PCR was performed using 60 Vbeta and 13 Jbeta primers. Original processing notes: A later analysis counted approximately 80 million unique TCR beta chains, about 11 million shared. Libraries were prepared by immunoSEQ multiplex PCR; TCRdb keeps only in-frame clonotypes and omits some of them. V and J calls and clone size are copied from that table; D and trimming were computed from the DNA. The sample lists under 200,000 clones, about three quarters seen once, with around 3.1% in the top ten. In regard to this clone: Antigen specificity is unknown.

The sample consisted of PBMCs. The TCR comes from a woman in her forties or fifties in good health and CMV-seropositive. The chain has TRBV2 and TRBJ2-7; the D gene is possibly TRBD1 (5 bases). The CDR3 DNA reads as TGTGCCAGCAGTGAGCAGGGAAGCTCCTACGAGCAGTACTTC. Encoded protein: CASSEQGSSYEQYF.